These T cell receptor beta chains were read from a single sample in a study of T-cell memory formation after mild COVID-19. Using its own MiXCR run on the 5' RACE reads, TCRdb lists one record per CDR3 protein. The sample records about 240,000 distinct CDR3 sequences, approximately 9% being singletons. The sample was PBMCs or a T cell subset sorted from them (not recorded which). All receptors come from a man younger than 35 who had mild COVID-19 (a few samples of this study predate the infection). Cell type and time point are not known. Both conserved end residues are part of each CDR3. Each record gives: J gene, clone size, V gene, D gene, CDR3 DNA, CDR3 protein. The D gene is left open where the match is weak. Where a row states a size, it is once, few, many or the class of an expanded clone; other rows omit it.

J: TRBJ2-1; size: -; V: TRBV5-1; D: -; DNA: TGCGCCAGCAGCTTGGGGACCCAGGGAATCAATGAGCAGTTCTTC; CDR3: CASSLGTQGINEQFF
J: TRBJ1-3; size: -; V: TRBV5-5; D: -; DNA: TGTGCCAGCAGCTTGGGGTGGACTGGAAACACCATATATTTT; CDR3: CASSLGWTGNTIYF
J: TRBJ1-6; size: -; V: TRBV7-9; D: -; DNA: TGTGCCATCCCCTGGGGGGCAGGAGGAAATTCACCCCTCCACTTT; CDR3: CAIPWGAGGNSPLHF
J: TRBJ2-1; size: few; V: TRBV10-3; D: TRBD2; DNA: TGTGCCATCAGACCGGGACTAGAGTATTCCTGGAATGAGCAGTTCTTC; CDR3: CAIRPGLEYSWNEQFF
J: TRBJ2-5; size: many; V: TRBV6-5; D: -; DNA: TGTGCCAGCAGCGACAGGTCTCGGAGTGAGACCCAGTACTTC; CDR3: CASSDRSRSETQYF
J: TRBJ2-3; size: many; V: TRBV6-6; D: -; DNA: TGTGCCAGCAGTGACATCCGACCGCCGGATACGCAGTATTTT; CDR3: CASSDIRPPDTQYF
J: TRBJ2-2; size: few; V: TRBV12-3/TRBV12-4; D: TRBD1; DNA: TGTGCCAGCAGCAACAGGGGGCAGGCCGGGGAGCTGTTTTTT; CDR3: CASSNRGQAGELFF
J: TRBJ1-1; size: few; V: TRBV3-1; D: -; DNA: TGTGCCAGCAGCCGGACCGAGGTGGCAAACACTGAAGCTTTCTTT; CDR3: CASSRTEVANTEAFF
J: TRBJ2-2; size: few; V: TRBV9; D: -; DNA: TGTGCCAGCAGCCTACCGGCCGGGGGCGGTTTCCGGGAGCTGTTTTTT; CDR3: CASSLPAGGGFRELFF
J: TRBJ2-2; size: few; V: TRBV7-9; D: TRBD1; DNA: TGTGCCAGCAGCTTAGATGACGACAGGGCTCTCACCGGGGAGCTGATTTTT; CDR3: CASSLDDDRALTGELIF
J: TRBJ2-5; size: few; V: TRBV29-1; D: -; DNA: TGCAGCGTTAGAGAAGAGACCCAGTACTTC; CDR3: CSVREETQYF
J: TRBJ1-5; size: few; V: TRBV20-1; D: -; DNA: TGCAGTGCTAATGCATTAAACGGAAATCAGCCCCAGCATTTT; CDR3: CSANALNGNQPQHF
J: TRBJ2-4; size: few; V: TRBV20-1; D: TRBD1; DNA: TGCAGTGGAAGGGACAGTCGGTCAAACATTCAGTACTTC; CDR3: CSGRDSRSNIQYF
J: TRBJ2-7; size: few; V: TRBV4-3; D: TRBD1; DNA: TGCGCCAGCAGCCTCAGTGGGACAGGGCCCTACGAGCAGTACTTC; CDR3: CASSLSGTGPYEQYF
J: TRBJ1-1; size: -; V: TRBV7-9; D: -; DNA: TGTGCCAGCAGCTTGCCGGGTGGTGAAGCTTTCTTT; CDR3: CASSLPGGEAFF
J: TRBJ2-7; size: many; V: TRBV6-5; D: -; DNA: TGTGCCAGCAGTTATCAAGGAGGGCCCTACGAGCAGTACTTC; CDR3: CASSYQGGPYEQYF
J: TRBJ2-3; size: -; V: TRBV6-2/TRBV6-3; D: TRBD1; DNA: TGTGCCAGCAGGGACACAGGGGACGGCACAGATACGCAGTATTTT; CDR3: CASRDTGDGTDTQYF
J: TRBJ1-1; size: -; V: TRBV3-1; D: -; DNA: TGTGCCAGCAGCCAAAGGACGAACACTGAAGCTTTCTTT; CDR3: CASSQRTNTEAFF
J: TRBJ2-7; size: -; V: TRBV3-1; D: TRBD1; DNA: TGTGCCAGCAGCCCACAGGGGATCACCTACGAGCAGTACTTC; CDR3: CASSPQGITYEQYF
J: TRBJ2-3; size: -; V: TRBV5-1; D: TRBD2; DNA: TGCGCCAGCAGTTCTGGAGCGGGGGTCGACACAGATACGCAGTATTTT; CDR3: CASSSGAGVDTDTQYF
J: TRBJ2-1; size: few; V: TRBV20-1; D: -; DNA: TGCAGTGCTAGAGAAGTCTCCCGGGGGCCTGTTTTGTTCTTC; CDR3: CSAREVSRGPVLFF
J: TRBJ2-7; size: few; V: TRBV6-2/TRBV6-3; D: -; DNA: TGTGCCAGCAGCCAGTCCTACGAGCAGTACTTC; CDR3: CASSQSYEQYF
J: TRBJ1-2; size: -; V: TRBV24-1; D: TRBD1; DNA: TGTGCCACCAGTGACGGACAGGGTTATGGCTACACCTTC; CDR3: CATSDGQGYGYTF
J: TRBJ1-6; size: -; V: TRBV6-5; D: TRBD1; DNA: TGTGCCAGCAGAACAGGGGGTAATAATTCACCCCTCCACTTT; CDR3: CASRTGGNNSPLHF
J: TRBJ2-5; size: few; V: TRBV7-8; D: -; DNA: TGTGCCAGCAGCTCTAGCCCCCAGTTTCAAGAGACCCAGTACTTC; CDR3: CASSSSPQFQETQYF
J: TRBJ2-5; size: few; V: TRBV6-4; D: TRBD2; DNA: TGTGCCAGCAGTGAGACTAGCGGGGGCCAAGAGACCCAGTACTTC; CDR3: CASSETSGGQETQYF
J: TRBJ2-1; size: few; V: TRBV7-3; D: -; DNA: TGTGCCAGCAGCCTAACTTCAGCAGGGACCGAGCAGTTCTTC; CDR3: CASSLTSAGTEQFF
J: TRBJ2-1; size: few; V: TRBV7-6; D: -; DNA: TGTGCCAGCGGGAACTACAATGAGCAGTTCTTC; CDR3: CASGNYNEQFF
J: TRBJ2-7; size: -; V: TRBV6-2/TRBV6-3; D: -; DNA: TGTGCCAGCAGTTACTTGGCGGGGACCTACGAGCAGTACTTC; CDR3: CASSYLAGTYEQYF
J: TRBJ2-1; size: many; V: TRBV5-1; D: -; DNA: TGCGCCAGCAGCTTTGACGGGTCCCCCTACAATGAGCAGTTCTTC; CDR3: CASSFDGSPYNEQFF
J: TRBJ2-1; size: many; V: TRBV5-1; D: -; DNA: TGCGCCAGCAGCTTGGCAGAGACCTCCGGGGAGCAGTTCTTC; CDR3: CASSLAETSGEQFF
J: TRBJ1-3; size: few; V: TRBV6-1; D: -; DNA: TGTGCCAGCAGTGCCGGGGTCGGTGGAAACACCATATATTTT; CDR3: CASSAGVGGNTIYF
J: TRBJ2-1; size: -; V: TRBV12-3/TRBV12-4; D: -; DNA: TGTGCCAGCAGTGCTGGACGGAGTAGGATCAATGAGCAGTTCTTC; CDR3: CASSAGRSRINEQFF
J: TRBJ2-5; size: -; V: TRBV5-1; D: TRBD1; DNA: TGCGCCAGCAGTTTATCTATCGGGACAGAAGAGACCCAGTACTTC; CDR3: CASSLSIGTEETQYF
J: TRBJ2-1; size: few; V: TRBV10-3; D: TRBD2; DNA: TGTGCCATCAGCAGGACTAGTGGCAATGAGCAGTTCTTC; CDR3: CAISRTSGNEQFF
J: TRBJ2-5; size: -; V: TRBV29-1; D: -; DNA: TGCAGCGTCCACGTGGGCCGGTGGCAAGAGACCCAGTACTTC; CDR3: CSVHVGRWQETQYF
J: TRBJ2-5; size: few; V: TRBV20-1; D: TRBD2; DNA: TGCAGTGCTAGACAGCCGGGACTAGCGGGGCGGGAAGAGACCCAGTACTTC; CDR3: CSARQPGLAGREETQYF